What follows are 6 T cell receptor beta chains derived from one specimen sequenced in a study of T cells in Graves' hyperthyroidism and ophthalmopathy (dated by TCRdb to about 2019). The method behind the library was multiplex PCR. Sequenced on an Illumina HiSeq 2000. TCR beta CDR3 regions were amplified from RNA transcripts. For the first round of RT-PCR on the TCR CDR3, the HTBI primer set was used together with the Qiagen OneStep RT-PCR kit. TCRdb reanalyzed the raw reads on its own, using fastp at Q25 for trimming and MiXCR for clone calling, and kept in-frame beta chains. Records with the same CDR3 protein are collapsed into one entry carrying the most frequent genes and DNA. Present in this sample are a few hundred thousand distinct CDR3 sequences, 18% of which were seen just once. The ten biggest clones cover about 45% of the sample. Specimen: blood. The receptor set was obtained from a man aged 40-49 years with Graves' hyperthyroidism.

At least ten counts were recorded for this clonotype. This sequence joins TRBV29-1 and TRBJ1-1, with TRBD1 matching over 9 bases. V shed 4 bases and J 3 bases; nucleotides not matched to a gene: 24. Germline assignment: CDR1 SQVTM and CDR2 ANQGSEA. CDR3 length: 20 amino acids. The CDR3 region has the DNA TGCAGCGTTGCAATGCCCCGGGACAGGGTAACTTTACCAAGGGACACTGAAGCTTTCTTT. Amino acid sequence: CSVAMPRDRVTLPRDTEAFF.

This clonotype was seen many times. CDR3 coding DNA: TGTGCCAGCAGTTCGGGGAACACTGAAGCTTTCTTT. As protein: CASSSGNTEAFF. This chain uses TRBV9 with TRBJ1-1; D is uncertain. The CDR3 sequence is 12 residues long. Trimming shortened V by 5 bases and J by 1 base, and 6 bases separated the two germline ends. CDR1 and CDR2 (germline): SGDLS, YYNGEE.

This clonotype was recorded at least ten times. CDR3 sequence: CASSRRDLNQPQHF. Written as DNA, the CDR3 is TGTGCCAGCAGCCGTCGGGATTTAAATCAGCCCCAGCATTTT. The chain couples TRBV6-2 or TRBV6-3 to TRBJ1-5; D gene unclear. Germline V gene lookup returns CDR1 MNHEY and CDR2 SVGEGT. V was trimmed by 6 bases and J by 4 bases, leaving 13 bases between them. The CDR3 loop spans 14 amino acids.

The sample holds many counts of this clonotype. The rearrangement uses TRBV2 and TRBJ2-1; D possibly uses TRBD1 or TRBD2 (5 bases each). The CDR3 is 16 residues long. Germline V gene data show CDR1 as SNHLY and CDR2 as FYNNEI. V was trimmed by 0 bases and J by 3 bases, leaving 12 bases between them. The CDR3 sequence is CASSEAVGPRYNEQFF. For the CDR3, the DNA is TGTGCCAGCAGTGAAGCCGTGGGACCTCGCTACAATGAGCAGTTCTTC.

The sample holds a few counts of this clonotype. This rearrangement joins TRBV19 to TRBJ2-6; D call uncertain. There are 14 residues in the CDR3. Deletions cut 9 bases from V and 0 bases from J, with 9 bases between. Germline CDR1 reads LNHDA; CDR2 reads SQIVND (reference sequence). The CDR3 spells CASRPHSGANVLTF. As DNA, the CDR3 is TGTGCCAGCAGGCCACACTCTGGGGCCAACGTCCTGACTTTC.

V and J are TRBV7-9 and TRBJ1-6, with 7 nucleotides matching TRBD1. V lost 6 bases to trimming and J lost 10 bases; unmatched junction nucleotides: 9. The CDR3 has 14 amino acids. CDR1 SEHNR and CDR2 FQNEAQ come from the germline V gene (reference sequence). The DNA of the CDR3 is TGTGCCAGCAGACCAGACAGGGAGTCATCACCCCTCCACTTT. Its protein is CASRPDRESSPLHF.